This T cell receptor beta chain originates from a study of cytomegalovirus exposure and HLA in healthy donors. Study in general: Samples from HLA-typed donors yielded approximately 80 million unique TCRs in an early data release. Notes on the study in general: At a 0.05 false discovery rate, a later analysis found about 17,000 TCR beta sequences to be associated with HLA alleles.

The PCR contained 60 Vbeta and 13 Jbeta primers. Profiled with immunoSEQ multiplex PCR; TCRdb holds only in-frame clones, not every one. This table holds about 160,000 clones, around 88% found once. V lost 8 bases to trimming and J lost 4 bases; unmatched junction nucleotides: 10. Per germline, CDR1 SNHLY and CDR2 FYNNEI. The CDR3 loop spans 15 amino acids. The table lists this clone with a count of one. Its matching antigen is unknown. The material sequenced was PBMCs. This clonotype was obtained from a young woman in good health and CMV-seronegative. The V gene is TRBV2, the J gene TRBJ2-1, with 8 nucleotides matching TRBD1. The DNA of the CDR3 is TGTGCCAGCCCGGACAGGGTGGTCCCATACAATGAGCAGTTCTTC. Residues: CASPDRVVPYNEQFF. The full variable domain, its missing parts supplied by reference TRBV2 and TRBJ2-1, is EPEVTQTPSHQVTQMGQEVILRCVPISNHLYFYWYRQILGQKVEFLVSFYNNEISEKSEIFDDQFSVERPDGSNFTLKIRSTKLEDSAMYFCASPDRVVPYNEQFFGPGTRLTVL.